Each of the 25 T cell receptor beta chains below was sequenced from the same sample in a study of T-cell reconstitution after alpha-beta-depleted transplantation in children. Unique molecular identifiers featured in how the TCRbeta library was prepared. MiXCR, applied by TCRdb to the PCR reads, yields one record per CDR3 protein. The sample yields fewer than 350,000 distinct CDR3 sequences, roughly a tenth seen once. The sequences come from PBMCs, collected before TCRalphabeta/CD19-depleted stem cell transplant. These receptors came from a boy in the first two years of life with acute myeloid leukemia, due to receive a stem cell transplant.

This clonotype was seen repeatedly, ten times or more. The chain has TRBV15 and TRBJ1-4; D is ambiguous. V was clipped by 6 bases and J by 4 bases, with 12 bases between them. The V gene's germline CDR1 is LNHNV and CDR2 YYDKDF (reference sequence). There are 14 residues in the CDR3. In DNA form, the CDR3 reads TGTGCCACCAGGGGCGTTAGTTTTAATGAAAAACTGTTTTTT. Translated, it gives CATRGVSFNEKLFF.

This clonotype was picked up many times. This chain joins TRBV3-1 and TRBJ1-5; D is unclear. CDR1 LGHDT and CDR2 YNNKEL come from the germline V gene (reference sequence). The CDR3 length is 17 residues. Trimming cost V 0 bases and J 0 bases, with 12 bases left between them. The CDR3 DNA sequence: TGTGCCAGCAGCCAAGACCAAGGGAACGATAGCAATCAGCCCCAGCATTTT. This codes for CASSQDQGNDSNQPQHF. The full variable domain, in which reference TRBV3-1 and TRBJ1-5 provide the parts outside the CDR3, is DTAVSQTPKYLVTQMGNDKSIKCEQNLGHDTMYWYKQDSKKFLKIMFSYNNKELIINETVPNRFSPKSPDKAHLNLHINSLELGDSAVYFCASSQDQGNDSNQPQHFGDGTRLSIL.

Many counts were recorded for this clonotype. CDR3 DNA: TGTGCCAGCGCCCCGGGGGGCCCGAACACTGAAGCTTTCTTT. This sequence encodes CASAPGGPNTEAFF. V usage is TRBV27 and J usage is TRBJ1-1, with a weak D call TRBD1 (6 bases). With 8 bases removed from V and 1 base from J, the gap between germline ends came to 14 bases. The CDR3 contains 14 residues. Germline V lookup: CDR1 MNHEY, CDR2 SMNVEV (reference sequence).

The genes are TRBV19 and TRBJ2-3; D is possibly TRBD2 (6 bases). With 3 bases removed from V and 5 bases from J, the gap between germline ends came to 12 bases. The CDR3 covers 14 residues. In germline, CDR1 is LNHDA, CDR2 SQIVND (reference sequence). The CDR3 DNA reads TGTGCCAGTAGTATGTGGCAGGGAGGAGATACGCAGTATTTT. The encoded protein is CASSMWQGGDTQYF.

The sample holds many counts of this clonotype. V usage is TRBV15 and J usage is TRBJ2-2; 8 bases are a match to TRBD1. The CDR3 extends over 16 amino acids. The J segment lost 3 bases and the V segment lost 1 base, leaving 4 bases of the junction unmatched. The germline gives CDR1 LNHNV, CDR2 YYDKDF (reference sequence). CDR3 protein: CATSRGTGLDTGELFF. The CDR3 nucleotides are TGTGCCACCAGCAGAGGGACAGGGTTGGACACCGGGGAGCTGTTTTTT. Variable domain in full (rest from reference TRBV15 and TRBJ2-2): DAMVIQNPRYQVTQFGKPVTLSCSQTLNHNVMYWYQQKSSQAPKLLFHYYDKDFNNEADTPDNFQSRRPNTSFCFLDIRSPGLGDTAMYLCATSRGTGLDTGELFFGEGSRLTVL.

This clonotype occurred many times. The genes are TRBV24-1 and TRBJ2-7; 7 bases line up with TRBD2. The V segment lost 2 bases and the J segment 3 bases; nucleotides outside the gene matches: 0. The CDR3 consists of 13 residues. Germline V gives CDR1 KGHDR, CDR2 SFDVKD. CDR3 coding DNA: TGTGCCACCAGTGATTGGACTAGCTACGAGCAGTACTTC. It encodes CATSDWTSYEQYF.

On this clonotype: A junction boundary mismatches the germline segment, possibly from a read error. The chain's CDR3 is CASSQHSSRLSYQQYF. CDR3 coding DNA: TGCGCCAGCAGCCAACACAGCTCACGTCTATCCTACCAGCAGTACTTC. The J gene is TRBJ2-7, the V gene TRBV4-1; D call uncertain. The CDR3 covers 16 residues. Germline CDR1 reads MGHRA; CDR2 reads YSYEKL.

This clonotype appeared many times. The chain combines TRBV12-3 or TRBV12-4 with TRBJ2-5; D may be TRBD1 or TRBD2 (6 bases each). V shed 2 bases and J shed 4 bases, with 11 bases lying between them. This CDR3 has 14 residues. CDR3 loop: CASSLMGGRETQYF. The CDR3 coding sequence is TGTGCCAGCAGTTTAATGGGGGGCAGAGAGACCCAGTACTTC.

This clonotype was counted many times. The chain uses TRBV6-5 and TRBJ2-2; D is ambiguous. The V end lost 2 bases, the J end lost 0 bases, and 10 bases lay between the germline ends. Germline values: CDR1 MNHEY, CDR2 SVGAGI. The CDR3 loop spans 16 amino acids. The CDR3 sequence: CASSYEDVPNTGELFF. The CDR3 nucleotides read TGTGCCAGCAGTTACGAGGACGTACCGAACACCGGGGAGCTGTTTTTT.

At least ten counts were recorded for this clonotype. In DNA form, the CDR3 reads TGCAGCGTTGCGCAATCAACAGATACGCAGTATTTT. The encoded protein is CSVAQSTDTQYF. The V call is TRBV29-1, the J call TRBJ2-3; D is uncertain. CDR1 and CDR2 (germline): SQVTM, ANQGSEA. The V end was cut by 4 bases, the J end by 3 bases, with 8 bases between. The CDR3 is 12 amino acids.

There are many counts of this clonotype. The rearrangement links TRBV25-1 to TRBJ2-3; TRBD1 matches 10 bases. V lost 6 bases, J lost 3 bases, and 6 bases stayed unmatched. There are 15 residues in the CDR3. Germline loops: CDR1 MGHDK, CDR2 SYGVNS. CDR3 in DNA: TGTGCCAGCAGGGCGACAGGGGGCATGACAGATACGCAGTATTTT. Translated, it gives CASRATGGMTDTQYF.

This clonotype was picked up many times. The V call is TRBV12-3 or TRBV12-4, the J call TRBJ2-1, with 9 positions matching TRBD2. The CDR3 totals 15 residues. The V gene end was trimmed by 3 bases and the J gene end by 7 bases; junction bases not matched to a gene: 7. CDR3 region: CASSFLRGGPNEQFF. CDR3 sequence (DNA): TGTGCCAGCAGTTTTTTGCGGGGGGGCCCAAATGAGCAGTTCTTC.

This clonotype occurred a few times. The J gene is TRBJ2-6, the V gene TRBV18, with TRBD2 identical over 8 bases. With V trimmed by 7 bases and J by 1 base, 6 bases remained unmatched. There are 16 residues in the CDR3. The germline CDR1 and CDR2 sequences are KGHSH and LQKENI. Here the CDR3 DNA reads TGTGCCAGCTACGAGGGACTAGGTTCTGGGGCCAACGTCCTGACTTTC. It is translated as CASYEGLGSGANVLTF. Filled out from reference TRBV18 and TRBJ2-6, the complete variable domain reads NAGVMQNPRHLVRRRGQEARLRCSPMKGHSHVYWYRQLPEEGLKFMVYLQKENIIDESGMPKERFSAEFPKEGPSILRIQQVVRGDSAAYFCASYEGLGSGANVLTFGAGSRLTVL.

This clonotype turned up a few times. The CDR3 protein is CASSLGTSGFYEQYF. The CDR3 DNA follows: TGTGCCAGCAGCCTCGGGACTAGCGGTTTCTACGAGCAGTACTTC. J is TRBJ2-7 and V is TRBV12-3 or TRBV12-4; 11 bases agree with TRBD2. V was clipped by 6 bases and J by 3 bases; unmatched bases: 7. CDR3 length: 15 residues.

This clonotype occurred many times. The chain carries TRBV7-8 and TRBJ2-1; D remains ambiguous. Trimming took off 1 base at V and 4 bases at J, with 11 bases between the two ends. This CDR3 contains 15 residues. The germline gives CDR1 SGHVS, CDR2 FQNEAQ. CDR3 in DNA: TGTGCCAGCAGCTTAGAAGGAAGGTCTTACAATGAGCAGTTCTTC. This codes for CASSLEGRSYNEQFF.

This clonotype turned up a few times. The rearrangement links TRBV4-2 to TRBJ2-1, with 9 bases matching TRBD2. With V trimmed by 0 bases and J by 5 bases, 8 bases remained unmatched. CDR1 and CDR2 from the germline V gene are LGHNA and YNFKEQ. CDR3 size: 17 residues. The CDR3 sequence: CASSQDREREVNNEQFF. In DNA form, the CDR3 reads TGTGCCAGCAGCCAAGATAGGGAGCGGGAGGTGAACAATGAGCAGTTCTTC.

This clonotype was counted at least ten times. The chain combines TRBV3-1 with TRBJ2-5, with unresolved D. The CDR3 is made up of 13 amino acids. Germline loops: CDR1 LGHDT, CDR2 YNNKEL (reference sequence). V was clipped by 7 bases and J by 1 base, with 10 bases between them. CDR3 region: CASTLKAQETQYF. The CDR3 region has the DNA TGTGCCAGCACCCTGAAGGCCCAAGAGACCCAGTACTTC.

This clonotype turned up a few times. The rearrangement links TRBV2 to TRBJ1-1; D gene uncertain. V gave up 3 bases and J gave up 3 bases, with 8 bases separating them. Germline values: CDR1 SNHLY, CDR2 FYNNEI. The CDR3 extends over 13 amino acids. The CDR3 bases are TGTGCCAGCAGTGAGTACACCTACACTGAAGCTTTCTTT. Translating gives CASSEYTYTEAFF.

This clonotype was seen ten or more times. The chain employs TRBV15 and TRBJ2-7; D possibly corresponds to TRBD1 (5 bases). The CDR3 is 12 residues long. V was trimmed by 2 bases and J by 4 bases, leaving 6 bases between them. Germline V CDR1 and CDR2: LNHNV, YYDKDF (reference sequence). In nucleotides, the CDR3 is TGTGCCACCAGCAGACAGGGTTACGAGCAGTACTTC. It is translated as CATSRQGYEQYF.

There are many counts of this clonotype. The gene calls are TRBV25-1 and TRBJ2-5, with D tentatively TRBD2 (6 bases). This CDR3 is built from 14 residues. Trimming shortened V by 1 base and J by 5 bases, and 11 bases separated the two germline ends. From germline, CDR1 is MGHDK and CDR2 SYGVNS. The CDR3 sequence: CASSEWGVRETQYF. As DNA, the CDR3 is TGTGCCAGCAGTGAATGGGGGGTTCGGGAGACCCAGTACTTC.

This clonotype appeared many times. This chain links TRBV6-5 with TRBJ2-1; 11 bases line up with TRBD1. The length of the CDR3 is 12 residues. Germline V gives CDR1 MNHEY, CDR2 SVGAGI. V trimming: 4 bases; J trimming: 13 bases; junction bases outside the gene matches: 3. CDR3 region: CASSSDRGRQFF. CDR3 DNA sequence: TGTGCCAGCAGTTCGGACAGGGGGCGACAGTTCTTC.

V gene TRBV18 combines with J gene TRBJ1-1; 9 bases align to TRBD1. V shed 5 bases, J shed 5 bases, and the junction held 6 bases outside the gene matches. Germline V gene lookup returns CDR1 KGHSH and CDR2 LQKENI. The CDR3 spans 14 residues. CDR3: CASSSGTGWTEAFF. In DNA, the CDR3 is TGTGCCAGCTCATCCGGGACAGGGTGGACTGAAGCTTTCTTT. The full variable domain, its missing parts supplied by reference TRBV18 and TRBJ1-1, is NAGVMQNPRHLVRRRGQEARLRCSPMKGHSHVYWYRQLPEEGLKFMVYLQKENIIDESGMPKERFSAEFPKEGPSILRIQQVVRGDSAAYFCASSSGTGWTEAFFGQGTRLTVV.

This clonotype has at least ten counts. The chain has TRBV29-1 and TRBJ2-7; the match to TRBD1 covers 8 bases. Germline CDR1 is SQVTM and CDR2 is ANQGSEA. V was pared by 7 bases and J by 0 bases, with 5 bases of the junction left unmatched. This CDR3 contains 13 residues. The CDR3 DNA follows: TGCAGCGCCCAGACAGGGGCCTCCTACGAGCAGTACTTC. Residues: CSAQTGASYEQYF.

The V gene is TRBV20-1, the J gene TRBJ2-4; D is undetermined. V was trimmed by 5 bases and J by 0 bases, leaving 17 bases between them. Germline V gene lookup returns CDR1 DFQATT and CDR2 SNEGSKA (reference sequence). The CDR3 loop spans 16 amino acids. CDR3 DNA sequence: TGCAGTGCTCCCCTGGGGATTTGGCTAGCCAAAAACATTCAGTACTTC. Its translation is CSAPLGIWLAKNIQYF.

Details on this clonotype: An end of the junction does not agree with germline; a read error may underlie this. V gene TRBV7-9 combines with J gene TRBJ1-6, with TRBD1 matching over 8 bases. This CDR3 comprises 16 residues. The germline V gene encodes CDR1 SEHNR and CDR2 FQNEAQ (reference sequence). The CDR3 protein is CASSVADREIGTPLHF. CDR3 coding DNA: TGTGCCAGCAGCGTAGCGGACAGGGAGATTGGGACACCCCTCCACTTT.